This TCR beta chain emerged from a study of Graves' ophthalmopathy and Graves' hyperthyroidism (dated by TCRdb to about 2018). Study-wide context: Peripheral blood was collected at initial diagnosis, prior to any treatment. In over 5 hyperthyroidism patients, the T-cell repertoire of thyroid tissue was compared with the T-cell repertoire of blood. After sampling, hyperthyroidism patients received methimazole starting at 30 mg daily, and ophthalmopathy patients received high-dose intravenous methylprednisolone. TCR beta repertoire signatures were used to distinguish Graves' ophthalmopathy from Graves' hyperthyroidism and to predict progression to ophthalmopathy. In total, approximately 140 blood samples were TCR-sequenced: 40 to 45 ophthalmopathy, over 70 hyperthyroidism and approximately 17 hyperthyroidism-to-ophthalmopathy patients. An independent validation cohort was composed of some 19 hyperthyroidism patients and more than 15 patients who later progressed from hyperthyroidism to ophthalmopathy. To explore V-J signatures distinguishing ophthalmopathy from hyperthyroidism, a discovery set of roughly 98 patients (roughly 45 ophthalmopathy, roughly 55 stable hyperthyroidism) was enrolled.

For repertoire sequencing, TCR beta CDR3 regions were amplified from RNA transcripts. The first round was an RT-PCR using HTBI primers with the Qiagen OneStep RT-PCR kit, and this first round was followed by a second-round multiplex PCR, then size selection and purification. Libraries were sequenced paired-end with 100 bp reads on an Illumina HiSeq2000. As for the authors' bioinformatics: SOAPnuke was used to process the reads, throwing out any read that had adapters, had uncalled bases, had a mean Phred below 15, or lacked an exact constant-primer or identifier match. COPE v1.2.5 was used to merge high-quality paired reads. Each unique nucleotide sequence was treated as a clonotype, and MiTCR v1.1 was used to align the clonotypes to the IMGT TRB V, D and J references. The analysis was limited to V-J combinations with a frequency above 0.0001, which together covered approximately 99% of repertoires. For each V-J combination, a TCR clonal expansion and chaos score was defined as the ratio of F50 clonal expansion to chaos observed in the TCRdist matrix. Welch's t-statistics and random forest were used to reduce features to about a dozen V-J combinations, which were fed into a naive Bayes classifier. The Morisita-Horn index was used to measure how similar the thyroid and blood repertoires were. TCRdb reran the public reads through fastp at Q25 and MiXCR, keeping productive beta chains. Every CDR3 protein is listed once, alongside the most common genes and DNA of its rows. These V and J calls derive from TCRdb rather than the authors' analysis. The table for this sample lists 300,000 or so distinct CDR3 sequences; roughly a sixth of them were counted only once. The ten largest make up 10% to 15% of the sample.

What the research found in general, with its limitations: Most of the expanded thyroid clonotypes with a frequency above 0.001 were also detected in blood, and it was suggested that the thyroid immune response may be reflected by blood repertoires. No statistical method was used to predetermine the sample size, and group allocation was not hidden from the investigators. The 13-signature model separated ophthalmopathy from stable hyperthyroidism with around 90% sensitivity and around 84% specificity in cross-validation, and 80%/75% in the test set. In validation, the model predicted ophthalmopathy progression with 55% to 71% sensitivity and 72.22% specificity; some twelve predicted patients were CT-confirmed with GO in a median of around 6 months.

The ophthalmopathy patients had moderately to severely active disease, with a Clinical Activity Score of 3 or higher, a NOSPECS grade of 4 or higher, and a disease duration of less than 3 months. Patients with other autoimmune diseases, uncontrolled infections, pregnancy or lactation were excluded. Clinical symptoms, serum thyroxine, TRAb, thyroid ultrasound and orbital computed tomography formed the basis of the diagnosis. PBMCs were isolated from 8 to 10 ml of fresh peripheral blood by Ficoll-Paque density gradient centrifugation. Trizol reagent was used to extract the total RNA, and its quality was then checked on an Agilent 2100 Bioanalyzer. Its CDR3 holds 16 amino acids, cysteine through phenylalanine. The read is trimmed to its CDR3 DNA, 48 bases read in frame from base 1. The V end gives up 8 bases and the J end 4 bases, leaving 15 bases in the junction not matched to a gene. From a lookup of the germline V gene, CDR1 and CDR2 are MNHEY and SVGEGT.

This clonotype was seen at least ten times. Its antigen is still unknown. No base-level quality is on record; no much larger clone is a single base apart. The V and J genes are TRBV6-2 or TRBV6-3 and TRBJ2-7, with 9 junctional bases fitting TRBD2. The sequenced sample was peripheral blood. The clonotype comes from an adult man with Graves' ophthalmopathy. The nucleotide sequence reads as follows: TGTGCCAGCTCAAGTTGGGGAGCGGGGGGCCGGTACGAGCAGTACTTC. Translated, this gives CASSSWGAGGRYEQYF.